A selection of T cell receptor beta chains follows, all from one sample in a study of regulatory T cells in long-lasting Graves disease. TCRdb re-analysed the multiplex PCR reads in MiXCR, keeping a single row per CDR3 protein. The sample consists of 400,000 to 550,000 distinct CDR3 sequences, around 17% of them appearing once. The same data also contributed to another study, on T cells in Graves' hyperthyroidism and ophthalmopathy.

Sequenced material: peripheral blood mononuclear cells (PBMCs), taken at new diagnosis, from a patient treated with antithyroid drugs. These receptors all come from a woman younger than 35 with Graves disease. Both conserved end residues are part of each CDR3. Each record gives: V gene, CDR3 protein.

>TRBV5-1
CASSLAMGPAETQYF
>TRBV6-1
CASRHRGHEQYF
>TRBV7-9
CASSLVSSGSSYEQYF
>TRBV7-6
CASSPHEGRVYEQYF
>TRBV20-1
CSARDLMVPETQYF
>TRBV27
CASSALFNYGYTF
>TRBV5-1
CASRVTGARANGYTF
>TRBV6-2/TRBV6-3
CASSYSGSGLLSYGYTF
>TRBV11-2
CASSFYICSASGGGEQYF
>TRBV13
CASSTRGVSGITYEQYF
>TRBV27
CASSLSGGIYYEQYF
>TRBV10-3
CATSGGEGINEQFF
>TRBV7-9
CASSSGSETQYF
>TRBV5-8
CASSFESGSKDTQYF
>TRBV2
CASRTERNWWLTNEKLFF
>TRBV20-1
CSARDSANYGYTF
>TRBV27
CASSPVLYQPQHF
>TRBV3-1
CASSPTALEQYF
>TRBV10-3
CAISEGIGGYEQYF
>TRBV20-1
CSGWREPDNEQFF
>TRBV28
CASSITSSGSRETQYF
>TRBV5-1
CASSLGGSGTGANVLTF
>TRBV7-7
CASSTLVGLVPGELFF
>TRBV6-2/TRBV6-3
CASNLLAGGHNEQFF